This T cell receptor beta chain was sequenced in a study of radiotherapy plus CTLA-4 blockade in lung cancer. On the study more broadly: Objective responses were documented in roughly 20% of patients, with disease control in 31%.

About this clone: The antigen remains undetermined.

Study conclusions and caveats: Following radiotherapy plus ipilimumab, tumor-derived TCR clones expanded in the blood. Alongside interferon-beta, early blood T cell clone dynamics were reportedly the best predictor of response.

Germline assignment: CDR1 SEHNR and CDR2 FQNEAQ (reference sequence). This CDR3 has 12 amino acids. Trimming removed 0 bases at V and 10 bases at J, with 7 bases between. Ipilimumab-mediated CTLA-4 blockade plus focal radiation was given to patients having chemo-refractory metastatic non-small-cell lung cancer. Clones were read by immunoSEQ multiplex PCR, and TCRdb kept only the in-frame ones, dropping some. This sample yields just over 35,000 clones, of which approximately 85% are seen a single time; about 5.6% belongs to the top ten. The sequencing used peripheral blood, collected from a patient treated with radiotherapy plus ipilimumab. The TCR sequence derives from a human donor with non-small cell lung cancer who had stable disease on radiotherapy plus ipilimumab. The chain uses TRBV7-9 and TRBJ2-1; D not certain. CDR3 bases: TGTGCCAGCAGCTTAGCGCGGTACGAGCAGTTCTTC. Its translation is CASSLARYEQFF.